The clone carrying this T cell receptor (beta chain) was seen only a few times. The sample comes from a study of read filtering for tumor transcriptome and immune sequencing. Study-level background: The cohort had around 18 men and under 15 women aged about 45 to 80, mean around 63 years.

Every patient had bone marrow sampled while the disease was active. From roughly 390 ng of RNA, a library with molecular barcoded alpha/delta and beta/gamma adaptors was made. Each CDR3 protein is one row after TCRdb ran MiXCR on the reads. The sample carries over 45,000 distinct CDR3 sequences, more than 20% recorded once. The germline gives CDR1 MNHEY, CDR2 SMNVEV (reference sequence). The CDR3 length is 14 residues. Trimming removed 3 bases at V and 4 bases at J, with 13 bases between. The TCR comes from a donor over 35 with multiple myeloma. What was sequenced was a population of CD138-negative cells sorted from bone marrow. This chain links TRBV27 with TRBJ2-7; D is possibly TRBD1 (6 bases). The CDR3: CASSFANRGYEQYF. In nucleotides, the CDR3 is TGTGCCAGCAGTTTTGCGAATAGGGGGTACGAGCAGTACTTC.